This T cell receptor beta chain was sequenced in a study of OX40 agonist ivuxolimab in advanced cancers. Study as a whole: Patients took ivuxolimab, an agonistic anti-OX40 (CD134) antibody. Of the participants, about 40% had some prior anti-PD-1, anti-PD-L1 or anti-CTLA-4 therapy, which was allowed.

Comment on this clone: Its specificity is unknown.

The germline CDR1 and CDR2 sequences are MNHEY and SMNVEV (reference sequence). V was clipped by 10 bases and J by 3 bases; unmatched bases: 10. This CDR3 region has 15 residues. Autoimmune disease history or systemic immunosuppression barred patients. General study results and limits: Specificity for antigen went undetermined in the expanded peripheral T cells.

Sequencing was performed with immunoSEQ multiplex PCR; in TCRdb, only in-frame clones are kept and a portion is missing. The sample shows 70,000 or so clones, around 89% of them seen only once. This sequence was found in an adult with an advanced solid tumor such as melanoma, head and neck, liver or kidney cancer. The chain is built from TRBV27 and TRBJ2-7; 12 bases align to TRBD1. The starting material was CD4+ or CD8+ T cells sorted from blood, obtained in a trial of the OX40 agonist ivuxolimab. CDR3 region: CATAGQGAGSYEQYF. CDR3 nucleotides: TGTGCCACAGCGGGACAGGGGGCGGGAAGCTACGAGCAGTACTTC.